Following are 8 T cell receptor beta chains from one sample sequenced in a study of blood T cell repertoires in COVID-19. Only in-frame clones appear in the TCRdb table, and some are missing; sequencing was by immunoSEQ multiplex PCR. The sample has 290,000 or so clones, approximately 90% seen once. The sample taken for sequencing was peripheral blood. These receptors all stem from a woman aged 25 to 39 with COVID-19, enrolled during active disease.

The J gene is TRBJ1-6, the V gene TRBV3-1 (or the pseudogene TRBV3-2), with 11 nucleotides matching TRBD1. V lost 1 base, J lost 10 bases, and 12 bases stayed unmatched. The CDR3 spans 18 residues. Germline V gene lookup returns CDR1 LGHDT and CDR2 YNNKEL (reference sequence). The CDR3 DNA sequence: TGTGCCAGCAGCCAAGTGAGGACAGGGGGCACCTTGAGGTCACCCCTCCACTTT. Translating gives CASSQVRTGGTLRSPLHF.

The gene calls are TRBV7-9 and TRBJ2-7, with 7 positions matching TRBD1. This CDR3 is built from 13 residues. The junction had 10 bases not matched to a gene; V was cut back by 5 bases and J by 9 bases. In germline, CDR1 is SEHNR, CDR2 FQNEAQ (reference sequence). The CDR3 bases are TGTGCCAGCAGCCCCGGGACAGCGGATGGGCAGTACTTC. This translates into CASSPGTADGQYF.

This clone occurred a few times. The rearrangement uses TRBV27 and TRBJ1-1, with 8 bases that match TRBD1. This CDR3 spans 17 amino acids. With 0 bases clipped from V and 1 base from J, the junction kept 7 bases outside the gene matches. Germline V CDR1 and CDR2: MNHEY, SMNVEV (reference sequence). CDR3 nucleotides: TGTGCCAGCAGTTTATCGATGAGGACAGGGAAGAACACTGAAGCTTTCTTT. This sequence encodes CASSLSMRTGKNTEAFF.

This chain uses TRBV7-9 with TRBJ2-1; TRBD2 matches 9 bases. The trim removed 3 bases at V and 10 bases at J, leaving 4 bases unmatched. The CDR3 covers 13 residues. Germline CDR1 is SEHNR and CDR2 is FQNEAQ (reference sequence). The CDR3 region has the DNA TGTGCCAGCAGCTTCGGCGGGAGGGAGGAGCAGTTCTTC. As protein: CASSFGGREEQFF.

The chain couples TRBV6-5 to TRBJ1-5; TRBD1 matches 8 bases. V dropped 6 bases and J dropped 1; count of bases not matched to a gene: 5. The CDR3 has 15 amino acids. CDR1 is MNHEY and CDR2 is SVGAGI in the germline V gene. The CDR3 here is CASRNRGNSNQPQHF. In DNA, the CDR3 is TGTGCCAGCAGGAACAGGGGGAACAGCAATCAGCCCCAGCATTTT.

This chain connects TRBV7-2 to TRBJ1-5, with a tentative D call TRBD1 (5 bases). Per the germline V gene, CDR1 is SGHTA and CDR2 is FQGNSA. Deletions cut 5 bases from V and 2 bases from J, with 10 bases between. The CDR3 is 14 residues long. CDR3 nucleotide sequence: TGTGCCAGCAGCCAGGGCGGGGGCAATCAGCCCCAGCATTTT. This gives the protein CASSQGGGNQPQHF.

V and J are TRBV28 and TRBJ2-7; 9 nucleotides align to TRBD2. The CDR3 loop spans 16 amino acids. V lost 1 base, J lost 3 bases, and 7 bases stayed unmatched. CDR1 MDHEN and CDR2 SYDVKM come from the germline V gene. The CDR3: CASSLFPGLASYEQYF. In nucleotides, the CDR3 is TGTGCCAGCAGTTTATTCCCGGGACTAGCTAGCTACGAGCAGTACTTC.

The J gene is TRBJ1-2, the V gene TRBV5-1; 9 nucleotides line up with TRBD1. Germline V gene data show CDR1 as SGHRS and CDR2 as YFSETQ. The CDR3 sequence is 17 residues long. The J segment lost 4 bases and the V segment lost 0 bases, leaving 10 bases of the junction unmatched. In DNA form, the CDR3 reads TGCGCCAGCAGCTTGGCCGGGACAGGGCGGGGAACCTATGGCTACACCTTC. This codes for CASSLAGTGRGTYGYTF.